The 8 T cell receptor beta chains reported below all come from one sample, sequenced in a study of T cells in Graves' hyperthyroidism and ophthalmopathy. Amplification targeted TCR beta CDR3 regions from RNA transcripts. A first-round RT-PCR of the TCR CDR3 used the HTBI primer set. Via MiXCR, TCRdb re-called the multiplex PCR reads, giving one row per CDR3 protein. The data contain approximately 620,000 distinct CDR3 sequences, roughly 14% of them seen just once; the ten biggest clones take up more than 5%. Sample: blood. These receptors all stem from a woman in her twenties or thirties with Graves' hyperthyroidism that later progressed to Graves' ophthalmopathy.

This clonotype was detected a few times. The gene calls are TRBV4-3 and TRBJ1-1; D might be TRBD1 (5 bases). The CDR3 covers 17 residues. The germline V and J ends were trimmed by 4 bases and 3 bases, with 21 bases remaining between them. CDR1 and CDR2 (germline): LGHNA, YSLEER. The CDR3 DNA reads TGCGCCAGCAGCCCAAAGTCGGGAGGTGCGGGGGACACTGAAGCTTTCTTT. The encoded protein is CASSPKSGGAGDTEAFF.

The sample holds many counts of this clonotype. The chain couples TRBV28 to TRBJ1-2; 10 bases map to TRBD1. Germline V lookup: CDR1 MDHEN, CDR2 SYDVKM. V lost 5 bases, J lost 8 bases, and 11 bases stayed unmatched. The CDR3 has 15 residues. The CDR3 DNA reads as TGTGCCAGCAGTCCCGCCCTAGGGACAGGGGCCGGCTACACCTTC. It specifies CASSPALGTGAGYTF.

The sample holds many counts of this clonotype. The chain carries TRBV7-2 and TRBJ2-4; D is ambiguous. The CDR3 extends over 15 amino acids. Germline V gene lookup returns CDR1 SGHTA and CDR2 FQGNSA. The V and J ends lost 5 bases and 2 bases respectively, with 13 bases between them. DNA for the CDR3: TGTGCCAGCAGCCCTTGGTTGGAAACCAAAAACATTCAGTACTTC. It is translated as CASSPWLETKNIQYF.

Remarks on this clonotype: A junction end diverges from the germline sequence, so it may reflect a read error. The chain has TRBV7-2 and TRBJ2-5; the match to TRBD2 covers 10 bases. The CDR3 covers 20 residues. The germline V gene has CDR1 SGHTA and CDR2 FQGNSA. CDR3 region: CAGSLEGASGSRRFQESQYF. As DNA, the CDR3 is TGTGCCGGCAGCTTAGAAGGGGCTAGCGGGAGTCGGCGATTCCAAGAGAGCCAGTACTTC.

This clonotype was seen repeatedly, ten times or more. DNA for the CDR3: TGTGCCAGCAGCTCGACGGGGGAAGGGGAGCAGTACTTC. Amino acid sequence: CASSSTGEGEQYF. This chain links TRBV11-2 with TRBJ2-7, with TRBD2 as a possible D gene (6 bases). The CDR3 runs 13 residues. Deletions cut 4 bases from V and 7 bases from J, with 14 bases between. Looked up from germline, CDR1 is SGHAT and CDR2 is FQNNGV.

The table lists this clonotype with many counts. The chain uses TRBV12-5 and TRBJ1-5; no clear D. Germline lookup yields CDR1 LGHNT and CDR2 FRNRAP. The V gene lost 7 bases and the J gene lost 7 bases, with 11 bases spanning the gap. The CDR3 is made up of 12 amino acids. DNA of the CDR3: TGTGCTAGTGTCGAAGGGCACCAGCCCCAGCATTTT. Its translation: CASVEGHQPQHF.

This clonotype came up many times. V usage is TRBV12-5 and J usage is TRBJ1-1; 12 bases match TRBD1. The V gene's germline CDR1 is LGHNT and CDR2 FRNRAP. This CDR3 spans 17 amino acids. The junction had 14 bases not matched to a gene; V was cut back by 6 bases and J by 6 bases. The CDR3 here is CASGTLSGQGASAEAFF. Written as DNA, the CDR3 is TGTGCTAGTGGGACTCTTTCGGGACAGGGGGCAAGCGCTGAAGCTTTCTTT.

The chain combines TRBV19 with TRBJ2-1; 9 nucleotides agree with TRBD2. This CDR3 is built from 16 residues. V was clipped by 7 bases and J by 4 bases; unmatched bases: 11. Germline V gives CDR1 LNHDA, CDR2 SQIVND (reference sequence). The CDR3 reads CASNRAGGAKYNEQFF. In DNA, the CDR3 is TGTGCCAGTAACCGAGCGGGAGGTGCGAAGTACAATGAGCAGTTCTTC.